These 8 T cell receptor beta chains were sequenced from one sample in a study of blood T cell repertoires in COVID-19. Assay: immunoSEQ multiplex PCR; the TCRdb copy retains only in-frame clones and omits some. The sample carries about 84,000 clones, roughly 80% recorded once. Source material: peripheral blood. These receptors originate from a woman over 75 with acute or convalescent COVID-19.

The V gene is TRBV19, the J gene TRBJ2-7, with TRBD2 matching over 9 bases. The CDR3 spans 16 residues. After removal of 6 bases from V and 4 bases from J, the junction contained 13 bases not matched to a gene. Germline CDR1 and CDR2: LNHDA and SQIVND (reference sequence). For the CDR3, the DNA is TGTGCCAGTAGGCAGACAACCGGGACTAGCATATACGAGCAGTACTTC. It yields the protein CASRQTTGTSIYEQYF.

The chain links TRBV3-1 (or the pseudogene TRBV3-2) to TRBJ2-4; TRBD1 matches 7 bases. CDR1 is LGHDT and CDR2 is YNNKEL in the germline V gene (reference sequence). V lost 0 bases and J lost 9; bases outside the gene matches: 23. This CDR3 region has 20 residues. The CDR3 spells CASSQESVDRERHFVSIQYF. Written as DNA, the CDR3 is TGTGCCAGCAGCCAAGAATCGGTTGACAGGGAGCGCCATTTCGTTAGCATTCAGTACTTC.

In its sample, this clone was seen once. The V and J genes are TRBV7-2 and TRBJ2-4; D is undetermined. The germline CDR1 and CDR2 sequences are SGHTA and FQGNSA. V was clipped by 1 base and J by 0 bases, with 4 bases between them. The CDR3 sequence is 14 residues long. This chain's CDR3 is CASSLELAKNIQYF. In DNA, the CDR3 is TGTGCCAGCAGCTTAGAGCTAGCCAAAAACATTCAGTACTTC.

This clone was observed a handful of times. The chain couples TRBV18 to TRBJ1-2; perhaps TRBD1 as D (6 bases). The CDR3 consists of 15 residues. Trimming removed 3 bases from V and 6 bases from J, with 17 bases in between. Germline values: CDR1 KGHSH, CDR2 LQKENI. Here the CDR3 reads CASSPSPAGENGYTF. The CDR3 DNA reads as TGTGCCAGCTCACCCTCCCCCGCAGGGGAAAATGGCTACACCTTC.

The V gene is TRBV19, the J gene TRBJ2-2, with TRBD2 identical over 9 bases. This CDR3 is 18 amino acids long. Germline V gives CDR1 LNHDA, CDR2 SQIVND (reference sequence). Trimming removed 1 base from V and 2 bases from J; junction bases left unmatched: 8. CDR3 loop: CASSIGASGDPNTGELFF. The CDR3 coding sequence is TGTGCCAGTAGTATAGGGGCTAGCGGGGATCCTAACACCGGGGAGCTGTTTTTT.

The chain carries TRBV3-1 (or the pseudogene TRBV3-2) and TRBJ2-3, with 9 bases fitting TRBD1. Germline trimming cut 4 bases from V and 0 bases from J; bases unmatched to any gene: 8. This CDR3 region has 17 residues. Germline CDR1 reads LGHDT; CDR2 reads YNNKEL (reference sequence). As DNA, the CDR3 is TGTGCCAGCAGCCGGAGGACAGGGGTGAAGAGCACAGATACGCAGTATTTT. Amino acid sequence: CASSRRTGVKSTDTQYF.

This chain uses TRBV6-5 with TRBJ1-6; 8 bases fit TRBD1. The germline gives CDR1 MNHEY, CDR2 SVGAGI. The CDR3 has 14 amino acids. Trimming removed 10 bases from V and 4 bases from J; junction bases left unmatched: 6. The CDR3, as DNA: TGTGCCACGAAGGACAGGGTTTATAATTCACCCCTCCACTTT. The encoded protein is CATKDRVYNSPLHF.

J is TRBJ2-5 and V is TRBV11-2; maybe TRBD2 (5 bases). Germline loops: CDR1 SGHAT, CDR2 FQNNGV. The CDR3 is 14 amino acids. V was cut by 0 bases and J by 5 bases, with 10 bases left in between. For the CDR3, the DNA is TGTGCCAGCAGCTTAGATGCTAGCTGGGAGACCCAGTACTTC. It encodes CASSLDASWETQYF.